The 14 T cell receptor beta chains presented below share a single source sample, sequenced in a study of T cell responses to AZD1222 COVID-19 vaccine. Profiled with immunoSEQ multiplex PCR; TCRdb holds only in-frame clones, not every one. The profile shows 90,000 to 120,000 clones, under 95% of them singletons. The sample consisted of peripheral blood, taken on day 0 of AZD1222 vaccination. All receptors derive from an adult in good health.

On this clone itself: A read error may produce the germline difference seen at one junction end. V usage is TRBV6-5 and J usage is TRBJ2-5; TRBD1 or TRBD2 may be the D gene (5 bases each). This CDR3 is built from 14 residues. The germline V gene has CDR1 MNHEY and CDR2 SVGAGI. This CDR3 is CASSSPRGQETRYF. CDR3 DNA sequence: TGTGCCAGCAGTTCCCCACGGGGCCAAGAGACCCGGTACTTC.

This chain uses TRBV19 with TRBJ2-2, with a weak D call TRBD1 (5 bases). CDR1 is LNHDA and CDR2 is SQIVND in the germline V gene (reference sequence). The CDR3 totals 15 residues. The V gene lost 6 bases and the J gene lost 4 bases, with 15 bases spanning the gap. CDR3: CASRTSDRGTGELFF. In nucleotides, the CDR3 is TGTGCCAGTAGAACCTCAGACAGAGGCACCGGGGAGCTGTTTTTT.

The gene calls are TRBV6-2 or TRBV6-3 and TRBJ1-1; D is perhaps TRBD1 (6 bases). V was pared by 5 bases and J by 6 bases, with 22 bases between. Germline V CDR1 and CDR2: MNHEY, SVGEGT. CDR3 length equals 16 residues. CDR3 sequence reads: CASSEPTGSGRSEAFF. In DNA form, the CDR3 reads TGTGCCAGCAGTGAGCCCACAGGGAGTGGTCGGTCTGAAGCTTTCTTT.

This clone has a single count. The V and J genes are TRBV28 and TRBJ1-2, with TRBD1 identical over 10 bases. After removal of 7 bases from V and 8 bases from J, the junction contained 10 bases not matched to a gene. This CDR3 comprises 14 residues. CDR1 and CDR2 from the germline V gene are MDHEN and SYDVKM. The CDR3 protein is CASTIDRGPGGYTF. The CDR3 DNA reads TGTGCCAGCACCATCGACAGGGGGCCTGGGGGCTACACCTTC.

V usage is TRBV7-3 and J usage is TRBJ2-6, with 8 bases matching TRBD1. Germline V CDR1 and CDR2: SGHTA, FQGTGA. The CDR3 totals 16 residues. CDR3 sequence (DNA): TGTGCATGGAGGGGACAGGAGTCCTCTGGGGCCAACGTCCTGACTTTC. Translation: CAWRGQESSGANVLTF.

The chain employs TRBV6-2 or TRBV6-3 and TRBJ2-3; D is uncertain. V lost 5 bases to trimming and J lost 2 bases, with 8 bases between them. CDR1 is MNHEY and CDR2 is SVGEGT in the germline V gene. This CDR3 is built from 13 residues. Written as DNA, the CDR3 is TGTGCCAGCAGTAACGCGGACACAGATACGCAGTATTTT. The encoded protein is CASSNADTDTQYF.

V gene TRBV7-3 combines with J gene TRBJ2-1; 8 nucleotides agree with TRBD2. Germline V gives CDR1 SGHTA, CDR2 FQGTGA. The CDR3 totals 21 residues. V lost 4 bases and J lost 4; bases outside the gene matches: 24. This CDR3 reads CASSSPPGRAGDLRKYNEQFF. The CDR3 DNA follows: TGTGCCAGCAGCTCACCGCCCGGACGAGCGGGGGACCTTCGGAAATACAATGAGCAGTTCTTC.

J is TRBJ1-6 and V is TRBV27; D is undetermined. Germline CDR1 MNHEY, CDR2 SMNVEV (reference sequence). Trimming pared 5 bases from V and 4 bases from J, leaving 9 bases between. This CDR3 spans 14 amino acids. The chain's CDR3 is CASSIGLYNSPLHF. The CDR3 coding sequence is TGTGCCAGCAGTATCGGGCTATATAATTCACCCCTCCACTTT.

This clone occurred many times. V gene TRBV5-8 combines with J gene TRBJ1-2; no firm D call. The CDR3 extends over 12 amino acids. Germline lookup yields CDR1 SGHTS and CDR2 YDEGEE. V lost 1 base and J lost 2, with 3 bases in between. The CDR3 region has the DNA TGTGCCAGCAGCTTGTTAAACTATGGCTACACCTTC. This encodes CASSLLNYGYTF. The entire variable domain, with the rest obtained from reference TRBV5-8 and TRBJ1-2, is as follows: EAGVTQSPTHLIKTRGQQATLRCSPISGHTSVYWYQQALGLGLQFLLWYDEGEERNRGNFPPRFSGRQFPNYSSELNVNALELEDSALYLCASSLLNYGYTFGSGTRLTVV.

V gene TRBV19 combines with J gene TRBJ2-1; TRBD1 matches at 8 bases. The CDR3 contains 15 residues. V was pared by 7 bases and J by 5 bases, with 10 bases of the junction left unmatched. Germline CDR1 LNHDA, CDR2 SQIVND (reference sequence). CDR3 in amino acids: CASIPPGGYNNEQFF. The CDR3 DNA sequence: TGTGCCAGTATCCCTCCAGGGGGCTATAACAATGAGCAGTTCTTC.

The rearrangement links TRBV7-2 to TRBJ1-2; a weak D match, TRBD1 (5 bases). Germline V gene lookup returns CDR1 SGHTA and CDR2 FQGNSA. There are 14 residues in the CDR3. V gave up 3 bases and J gave up 2 bases, with 10 bases separating them. This CDR3 reads CASSFYWGNYGYTF. The DNA of the CDR3 is TGTGCCAGCAGCTTCTACTGGGGGAACTATGGCTACACCTTC. The full variable domain, with the rest looked up from reference TRBV7-2 and TRBJ1-2, is GAGVSQSPSNKVTEKGKDVELRCDPISGHTALYWYRQSLGQGLEFLIYFQGNSAPDKSGLPSDRFSAERTGGSVSTLTIQRTQQEDSAVYLCASSFYWGNYGYTFGSGTRLTVV.

The chain has TRBV7-2 and TRBJ1-2, with a weak D call TRBD1 (5 bases). V was trimmed by 1 base and J by 6 bases, leaving 15 bases between them. Germline lookup yields CDR1 SGHTA and CDR2 FQGNSA. The CDR3 extends over 15 amino acids. The CDR3 DNA sequence: TGTGCCAGCAGCTTAGGGGGCAGGGCCCTAGATGGCTACACCTTC. It yields the protein CASSLGGRALDGYTF. Complete variable domain (other parts from reference TRBV7-2 and TRBJ1-2): GAGVSQSPSNKVTEKGKDVELRCDPISGHTALYWYRQSLGQGLEFLIYFQGNSAPDKSGLPSDRFSAERTGGSVSTLTIQRTQQEDSAVYLCASSLGGRALDGYTFGSGTRLTVV.

CDR3 in amino acids: CASSLVWGGYEQYF. The CDR3 DNA follows: TGCGCCAGCAGCTTGGTATGGGGCGGGTACGAGCAGTACTTC. V usage is TRBV5-1 and J usage is TRBJ2-7, with D possibly called TRBD1 or TRBD2 (5 bases each). Germline lookup yields CDR1 SGHRS and CDR2 YFSETQ. This CDR3 comprises 14 residues. V shed 0 bases and J shed 4 bases, with 11 bases lying between them. Complete variable domain (other parts from reference TRBV5-1 and TRBJ2-7): KAGVTQTPRYLIKTRGQQVTLSCSPISGHRSVSWYQQTPGQGLQFLFEYFSETQRNKGNFPGRFSGRQFSNSRSEMNVSTLELGDSALYLCASSLVWGGYEQYFGPGTRLTVT.

This clone was recorded only once. The V and J genes are TRBV4-3 and TRBJ1-3; 9 positions match TRBD1. Trimming cost V 9 bases and J 0 bases; bases outside gene matches: 9. The CDR3 consists of 16 residues. Germline V gives CDR1 LGHNA, CDR2 YSLEER. For the CDR3, the DNA is TGCGCCAGGGAAAACAGGGGGCCGAGCTCTGGAAACACCATATATTTT. Amino acid sequence: CARENRGPSSGNTIYF.